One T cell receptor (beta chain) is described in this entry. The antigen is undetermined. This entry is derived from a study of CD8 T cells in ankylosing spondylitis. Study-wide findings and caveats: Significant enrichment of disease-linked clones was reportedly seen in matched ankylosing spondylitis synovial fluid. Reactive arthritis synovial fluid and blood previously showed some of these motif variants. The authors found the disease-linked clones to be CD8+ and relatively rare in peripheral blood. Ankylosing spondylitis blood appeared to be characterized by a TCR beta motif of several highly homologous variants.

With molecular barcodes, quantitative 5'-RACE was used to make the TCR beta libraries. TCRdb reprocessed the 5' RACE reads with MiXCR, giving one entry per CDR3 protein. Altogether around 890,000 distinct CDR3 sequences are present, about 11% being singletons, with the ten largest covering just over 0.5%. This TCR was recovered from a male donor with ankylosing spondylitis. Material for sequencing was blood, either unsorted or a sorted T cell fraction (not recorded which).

The CDR3 DNA sequence: TGTGCCAGCAGCCAACGAACCGGGACAGGGAACTCACCCCTCCACTTT. Its translation is CASSQRTGTGNSPLHF. The chain recombines TRBV4-2 with TRBJ1-6; TRBD1 agrees at 9 bases. The CDR3 extends over 16 amino acids. V dropped 2 bases and J dropped 10; count of bases not matched to a gene: 9. Germline CDR1 LGHNA, CDR2 YNFKEQ.